The sequence of this TCR beta chain was determined in a study of blood T cell repertoires in COVID-19. Overall study: COVID-19 samples collected from the United States, Italy and Spain covered acute and convalescent phases. PBMCs, B-cell-depleted T cells, or T cells provided the cDNA or gDNA that made up the material.

In the authors' methods: It was from reference gene primer amplification that nucleated cell counts were estimated. Assay used: immunoSEQ multiplex PCR; TCRdb lists only in-frame clones, some missing. V and J calls and clone size are as listed in that table; D and trimming were resolved from the DNA. The sample includes hundreds of thousands of clones, around 86% seen only once; the top ten take roughly 1.6%. The germline V and J ends were trimmed by 1 base and 1 base, with 11 bases remaining between them. The CDR3 is made up of 15 amino acids. Germline values: CDR1 MGHDK, CDR2 SYGVNS. What was sequenced was peripheral blood. The V gene is TRBV25-1, the J gene TRBJ2-7, with a weak D call TRBD2 (6 bases). The source is a woman in her thirties or forties who had recovered from COVID-19. The CDR3 is CASSESLGGSYEQYF. The CDR3 region has the DNA TGTGCCAGCAGTGAATCTCTGGGGGGATCCTACGAGCAGTACTTC.